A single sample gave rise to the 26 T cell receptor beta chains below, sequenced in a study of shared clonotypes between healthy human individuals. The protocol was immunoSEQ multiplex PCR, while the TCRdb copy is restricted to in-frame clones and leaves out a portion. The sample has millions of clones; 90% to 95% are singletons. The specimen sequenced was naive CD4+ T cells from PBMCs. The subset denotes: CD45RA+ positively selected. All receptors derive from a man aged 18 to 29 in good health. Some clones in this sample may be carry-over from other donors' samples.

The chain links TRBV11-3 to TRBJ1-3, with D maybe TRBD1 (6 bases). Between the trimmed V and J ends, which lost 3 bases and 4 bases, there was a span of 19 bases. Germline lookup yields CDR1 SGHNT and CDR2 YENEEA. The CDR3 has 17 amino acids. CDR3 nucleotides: TGTGCCAGCAGCTTCCAGGGGTATGCGAGGTCGGGAAACACCATATATTTT. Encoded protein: CASSFQGYARSGNTIYF.

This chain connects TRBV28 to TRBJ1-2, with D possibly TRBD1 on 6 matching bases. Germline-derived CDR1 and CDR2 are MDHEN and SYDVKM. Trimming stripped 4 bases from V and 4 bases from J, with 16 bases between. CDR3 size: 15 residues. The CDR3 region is CASSSQQGLGYGYTF. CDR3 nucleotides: TGTGCCAGCAGTTCACAACAGGGTTTGGGCTATGGCTACACCTTC.

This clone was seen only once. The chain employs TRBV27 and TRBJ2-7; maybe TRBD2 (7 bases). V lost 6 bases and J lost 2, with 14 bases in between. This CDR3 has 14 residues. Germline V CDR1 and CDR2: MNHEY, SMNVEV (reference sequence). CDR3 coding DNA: TGTGCCAGCAGGGAACAGGGAGGGACCTACGAGCAGTACTTC. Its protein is CASREQGGTYEQYF.

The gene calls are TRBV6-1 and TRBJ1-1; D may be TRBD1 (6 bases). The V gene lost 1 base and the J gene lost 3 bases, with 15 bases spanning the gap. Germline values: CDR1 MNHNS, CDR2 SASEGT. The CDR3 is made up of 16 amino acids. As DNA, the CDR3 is TGTGCCAGCAGTGAAGTTTTGGGGGACAAGGACACTGAAGCTTTCTTT. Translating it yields CASSEVLGDKDTEAFF.

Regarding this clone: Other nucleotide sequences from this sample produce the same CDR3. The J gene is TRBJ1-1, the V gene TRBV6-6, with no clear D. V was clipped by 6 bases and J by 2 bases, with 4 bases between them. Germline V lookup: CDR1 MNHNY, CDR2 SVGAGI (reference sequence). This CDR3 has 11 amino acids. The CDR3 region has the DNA TGTGCCAGCAGCAGAAACACTGAAGCTTTCTTT. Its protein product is CASSRNTEAFF.

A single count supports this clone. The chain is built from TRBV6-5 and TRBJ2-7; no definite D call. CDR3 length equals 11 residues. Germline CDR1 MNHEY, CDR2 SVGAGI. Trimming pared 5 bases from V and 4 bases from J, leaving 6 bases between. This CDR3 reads CASSMDYEQYF. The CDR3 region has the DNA TGTGCCAGCAGTATGGATTACGAGCAGTACTTC.

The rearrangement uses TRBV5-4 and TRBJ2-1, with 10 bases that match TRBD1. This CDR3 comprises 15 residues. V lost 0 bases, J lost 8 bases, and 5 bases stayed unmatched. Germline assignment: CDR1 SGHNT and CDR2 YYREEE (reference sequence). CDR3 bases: TGTGCCAGCAGCTTGGCCGGGACAGGGGCTTATGAGCAGTTCTTC. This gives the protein CASSLAGTGAYEQFF.

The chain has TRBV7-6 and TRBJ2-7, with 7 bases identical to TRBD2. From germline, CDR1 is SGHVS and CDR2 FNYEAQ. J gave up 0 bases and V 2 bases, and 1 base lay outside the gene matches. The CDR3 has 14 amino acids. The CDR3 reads CASSLWEGSYEQYF. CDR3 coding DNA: TGTGCCAGCAGCTTATGGGAGGGCTCCTACGAGCAGTACTTC.

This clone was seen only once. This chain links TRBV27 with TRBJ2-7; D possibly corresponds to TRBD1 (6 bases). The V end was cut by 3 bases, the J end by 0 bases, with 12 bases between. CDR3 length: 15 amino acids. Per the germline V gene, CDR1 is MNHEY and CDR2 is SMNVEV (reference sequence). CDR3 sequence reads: CASSFYRGGSYEQYF. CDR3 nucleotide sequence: TGTGCCAGCAGTTTCTACCGAGGGGGCTCCTACGAGCAGTACTTC.

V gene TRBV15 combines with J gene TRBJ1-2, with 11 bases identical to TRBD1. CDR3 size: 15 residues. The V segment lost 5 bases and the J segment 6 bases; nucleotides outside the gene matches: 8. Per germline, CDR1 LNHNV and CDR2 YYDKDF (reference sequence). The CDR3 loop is CATSGRTGGFHGYTF. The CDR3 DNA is TGTGCCACCAGCGGAAGGACAGGGGGCTTCCATGGCTACACCTTC.

The CDR3, as DNA: TGTGCCAGCAGTCAACAGAGTCGGGGCGGCTACACCTTC. Its protein product is CASSQQSRGGYTF. The chain links TRBV28 to TRBJ1-2; tentatively, D is TRBD1 (5 bases). The germline V gene encodes CDR1 MDHEN and CDR2 SYDVKM. V lost 5 bases and J lost 8, with 15 bases in between. This CDR3 region has 13 residues.

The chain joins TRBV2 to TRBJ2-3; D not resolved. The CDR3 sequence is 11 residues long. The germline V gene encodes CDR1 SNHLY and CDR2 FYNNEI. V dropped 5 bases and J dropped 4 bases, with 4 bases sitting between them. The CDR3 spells CASSYADTQYF. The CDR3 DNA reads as TGTGCCAGCAGTTATGCAGATACGCAGTATTTT.

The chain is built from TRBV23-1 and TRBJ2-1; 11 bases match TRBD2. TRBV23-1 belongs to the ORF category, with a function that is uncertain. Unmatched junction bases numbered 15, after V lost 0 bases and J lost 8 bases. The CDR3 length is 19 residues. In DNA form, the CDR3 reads TGCGCCAGCAGTCAATCGATTTCGGGACTAGCGGCAGGCTTCGATGAGCAGTTCTTC. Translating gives CASSQSISGLAAGFDEQFF.

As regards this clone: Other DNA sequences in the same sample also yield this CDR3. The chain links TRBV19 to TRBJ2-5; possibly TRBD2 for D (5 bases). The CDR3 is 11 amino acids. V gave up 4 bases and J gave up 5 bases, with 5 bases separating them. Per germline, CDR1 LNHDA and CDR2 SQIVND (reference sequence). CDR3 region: CASSRGETQYF. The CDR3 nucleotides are TGTGCCAGTAGTAGAGGGGAGACCCAGTACTTC.

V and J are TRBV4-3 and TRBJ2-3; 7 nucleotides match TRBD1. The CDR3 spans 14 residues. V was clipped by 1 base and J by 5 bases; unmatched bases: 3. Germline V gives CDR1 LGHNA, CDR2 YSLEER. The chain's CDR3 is CASSQGDSGDTQYF. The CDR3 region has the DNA TGCGCCAGCAGCCAAGGGGACAGCGGAGATACGCAGTATTTT.

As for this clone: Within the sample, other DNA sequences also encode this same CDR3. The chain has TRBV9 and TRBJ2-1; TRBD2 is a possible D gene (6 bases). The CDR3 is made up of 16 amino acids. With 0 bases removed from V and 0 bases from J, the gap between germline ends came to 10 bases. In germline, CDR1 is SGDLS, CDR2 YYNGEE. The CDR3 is CASSVGAGSSYNEQFF. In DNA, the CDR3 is TGTGCCAGCAGCGTAGGGGCGGGGAGCTCCTACAATGAGCAGTTCTTC.

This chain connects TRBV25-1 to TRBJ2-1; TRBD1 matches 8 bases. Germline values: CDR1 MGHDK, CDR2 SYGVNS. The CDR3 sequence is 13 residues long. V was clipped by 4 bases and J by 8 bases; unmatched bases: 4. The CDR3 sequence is CASSVQGAYEQFF. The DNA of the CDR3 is TGTGCCAGCAGTGTGCAGGGGGCCTATGAGCAGTTCTTC.

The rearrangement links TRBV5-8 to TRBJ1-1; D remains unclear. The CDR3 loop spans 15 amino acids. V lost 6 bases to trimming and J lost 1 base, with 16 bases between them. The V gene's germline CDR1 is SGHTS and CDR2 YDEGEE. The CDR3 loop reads CASTRRPGENTEAFF. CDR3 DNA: TGTGCCAGCACCAGGCGGCCTGGGGAGAACACTGAAGCTTTCTTT.

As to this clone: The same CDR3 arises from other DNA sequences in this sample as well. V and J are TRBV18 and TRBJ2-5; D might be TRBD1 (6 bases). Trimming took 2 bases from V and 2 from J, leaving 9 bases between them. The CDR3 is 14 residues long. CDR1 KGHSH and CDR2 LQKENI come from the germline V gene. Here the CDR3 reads CASSPRTGQETQYF. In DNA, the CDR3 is TGTGCCAGCTCACCAAGAACAGGGCAAGAGACCCAGTACTTC.

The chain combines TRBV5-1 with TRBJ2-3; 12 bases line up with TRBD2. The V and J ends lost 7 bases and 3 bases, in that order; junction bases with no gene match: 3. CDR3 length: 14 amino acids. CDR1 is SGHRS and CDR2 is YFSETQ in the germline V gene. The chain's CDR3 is CASGGLAGTDTQYF. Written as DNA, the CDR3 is TGCGCCAGCGGAGGACTAGCGGGAACAGATACGCAGTATTTT.

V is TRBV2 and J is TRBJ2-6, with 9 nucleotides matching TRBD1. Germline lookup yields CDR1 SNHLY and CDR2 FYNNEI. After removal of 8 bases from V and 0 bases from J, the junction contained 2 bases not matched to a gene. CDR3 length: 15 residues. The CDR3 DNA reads TGTGCCAGCGGACAGGGGTTCTCTGGGGCCAACGTCCTGACTTTC. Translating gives CASGQGFSGANVLTF. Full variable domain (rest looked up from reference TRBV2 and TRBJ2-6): EPEVTQTPSHQVTQMGQEVILRCVPISNHLYFYWYRQILGQKVEFLVSFYNNEISEKSEIFDDQFSVERPDGSNFTLKIRSTKLEDSAMYFCASGQGFSGANVLTFGAGSRLTVL.

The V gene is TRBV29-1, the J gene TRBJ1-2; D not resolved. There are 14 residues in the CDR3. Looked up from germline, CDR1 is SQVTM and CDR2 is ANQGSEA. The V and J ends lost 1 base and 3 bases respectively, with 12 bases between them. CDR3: CSVEVSRQHYGYTF. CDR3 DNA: TGCAGCGTTGAAGTGTCCAGACAACACTATGGCTACACCTTC.

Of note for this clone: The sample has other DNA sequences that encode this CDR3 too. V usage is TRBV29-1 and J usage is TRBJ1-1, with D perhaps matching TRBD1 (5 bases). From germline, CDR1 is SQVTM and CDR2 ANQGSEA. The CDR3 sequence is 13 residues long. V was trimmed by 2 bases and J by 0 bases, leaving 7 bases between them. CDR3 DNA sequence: TGCAGCGTTGAACGGGGGATGAACACTGAAGCTTTCTTT. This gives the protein CSVERGMNTEAFF. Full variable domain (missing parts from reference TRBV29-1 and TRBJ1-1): SAVISQKPSRDICQRGTSLTIQCQVDSQVTMMFWYRQQPGQSLTLIATANQGSEATYESGFVIDKFPISRPNLTFSTLTVSNMSPEDSSIYLCSVERGMNTEAFFGQGTRLTVV.

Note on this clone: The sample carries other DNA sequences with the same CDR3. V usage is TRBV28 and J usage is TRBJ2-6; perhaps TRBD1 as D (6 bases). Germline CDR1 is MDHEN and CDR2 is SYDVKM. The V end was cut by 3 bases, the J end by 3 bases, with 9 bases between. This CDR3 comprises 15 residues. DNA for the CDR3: TGTGCCAGCAGTTTTGGGGGCAGTGGGGCCAACGTCCTGACTTTC. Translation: CASSFGGSGANVLTF. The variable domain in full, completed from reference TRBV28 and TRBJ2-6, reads DVKVTQSSRYLVKRTGEKVFLECVQDMDHENMFWYRQDPGLGLRLIYFSYDVKMKEKGDIPEGYSVSREKKERFSLILESASTNQTSMYLCASSFGGSGANVLTFGAGSRLTVL.

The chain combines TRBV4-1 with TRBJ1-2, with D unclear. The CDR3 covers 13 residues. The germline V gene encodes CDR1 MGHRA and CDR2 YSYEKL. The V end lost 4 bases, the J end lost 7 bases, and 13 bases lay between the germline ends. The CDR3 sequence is CASSLSGEGGYTF. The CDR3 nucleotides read TGCGCCAGCAGCCTCTCAGGAGAGGGTGGCTACACCTTC.

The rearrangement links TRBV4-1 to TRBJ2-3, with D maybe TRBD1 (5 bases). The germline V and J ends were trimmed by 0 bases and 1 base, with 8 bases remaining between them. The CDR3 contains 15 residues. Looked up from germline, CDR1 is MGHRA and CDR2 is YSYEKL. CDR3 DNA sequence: TGCGCCAGCAGCCAAGACAGGGTGGGCACAGATACGCAGTATTTT. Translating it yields CASSQDRVGTDTQYF.